The sequence of this T cell receptor beta chain was determined in a study of shared clonotypes between healthy human individuals. V shed 8 bases and J shed 10 bases, with 12 bases lying between them. The CDR3 sequence is 12 residues long. Germline CDR1 and CDR2: MRHNA and SNTAGT. This clone was counted between two and nine times. Healthy and HIV-negative, the adult donors had no recent acute infections or vaccinations. Using immunoSEQ multiplex PCR, the repertoire was profiled, and TCRdb retains in-frame clones only, with some absent. In the table there are millions of clones, approximately 90% of which are singletons.

The receptor's source is a man in his late teens or twenties in good health. The V gene is TRBV6-4, the J gene TRBJ1-6, with a tentative D call TRBD1 (6 bases). The sequencing sample was made of naive CD4+ T cells sorted from blood. Described subset: CD45RA+ positively selected. The CDR3 DNA sequence: TGTGCCAGCGACAGGCAGTGCTCACCCCTCCACTTT. It codes for CASDRQCSPLHF.